This T cell receptor beta chain was captured by sequencing in a study of blood T cell repertoires in COVID-19. In the study overall: PBMCs, B-cell-depleted T cells, or T cells provided the cDNA or gDNA that made up the material.

Germline lookup yields CDR1 SEHNR and CDR2 FQNEAQ (reference sequence). CDR3 length equals 16 residues. The V and J ends lost 4 bases and 0 bases respectively, with 13 bases between them. Sequenced by immunoSEQ multiplex PCR; TCRdb stores in-frame clones only, minus some. The sample yields 100,000 to 150,000 clones, more than 70% seen once. J is TRBJ2-1 and V is TRBV7-9; maybe TRBD1 (6 bases). This sequence was found in a man in his sixties with acute or convalescent COVID-19. Sequenced sample: peripheral blood. CDR3 in DNA: TGTGCCAGCAGCTCACACAGGGAGAGCTCCTACAATGAGCAGTTCTTC. This translates into CASSSHRESSYNEQFF.